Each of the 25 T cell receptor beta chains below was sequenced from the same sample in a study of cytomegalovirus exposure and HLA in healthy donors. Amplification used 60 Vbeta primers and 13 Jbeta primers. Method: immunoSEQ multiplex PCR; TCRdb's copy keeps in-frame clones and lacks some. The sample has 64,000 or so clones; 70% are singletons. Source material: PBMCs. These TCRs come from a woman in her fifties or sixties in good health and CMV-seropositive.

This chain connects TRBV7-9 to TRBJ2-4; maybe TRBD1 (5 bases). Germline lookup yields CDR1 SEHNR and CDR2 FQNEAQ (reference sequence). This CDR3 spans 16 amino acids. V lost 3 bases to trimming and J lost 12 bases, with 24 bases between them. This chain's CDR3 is CASSFLGGAAKNRQYF. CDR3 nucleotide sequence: TGTGCCAGCAGCTTCCTTGGTGGGGCAGCCAAAAACCGTCAGTACTTC.

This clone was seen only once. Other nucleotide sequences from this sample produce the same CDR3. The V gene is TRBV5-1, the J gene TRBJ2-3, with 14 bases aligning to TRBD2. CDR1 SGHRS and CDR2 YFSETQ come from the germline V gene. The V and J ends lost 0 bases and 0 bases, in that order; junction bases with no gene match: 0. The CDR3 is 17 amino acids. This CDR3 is CASSLGLAGGSTDTQYF. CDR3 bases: TGCGCCAGCAGCTTGGGACTAGCGGGAGGGAGCACAGATACGCAGTATTTT.

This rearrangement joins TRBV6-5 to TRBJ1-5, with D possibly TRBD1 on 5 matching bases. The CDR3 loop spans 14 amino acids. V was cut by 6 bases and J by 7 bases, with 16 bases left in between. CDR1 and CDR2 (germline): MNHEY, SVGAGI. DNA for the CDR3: TGTGCCAGCAGGCCCTCAGGGTCAGGCCAGCCCCAGCATTTT. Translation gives CASRPSGSGQPQHF.

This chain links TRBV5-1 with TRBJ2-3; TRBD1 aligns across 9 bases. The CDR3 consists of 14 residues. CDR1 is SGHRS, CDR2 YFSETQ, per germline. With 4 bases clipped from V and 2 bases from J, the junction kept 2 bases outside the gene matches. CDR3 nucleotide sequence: TGCGCCAGCAGCGGGGACAGGGTCACAGATACGCAGTATTTT. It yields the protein CASSGDRVTDTQYF.

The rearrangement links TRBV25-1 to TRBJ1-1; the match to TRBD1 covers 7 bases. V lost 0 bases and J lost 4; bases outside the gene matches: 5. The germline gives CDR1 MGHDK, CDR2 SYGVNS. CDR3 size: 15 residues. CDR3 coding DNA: TGTGCCAGCAGTGAATACGGCCAGGGGGTCACTGAAGCTTTCTTT. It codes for CASSEYGQGVTEAFF.

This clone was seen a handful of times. In nucleotides, the CDR3 is TGTGCCAGCAGCTTAACTGGGACTAGCGGGGAATGGCCGTTCTTC. Translating gives CASSLTGTSGEWPFF. The chain recombines TRBV11-2 with TRBJ2-1; 13 bases match TRBD2. Germline V lookup: CDR1 SGHAT, CDR2 FQNNGV. The CDR3 has 15 amino acids. After removal of 2 bases from V and 15 bases from J, the junction contained 10 bases not matched to a gene.

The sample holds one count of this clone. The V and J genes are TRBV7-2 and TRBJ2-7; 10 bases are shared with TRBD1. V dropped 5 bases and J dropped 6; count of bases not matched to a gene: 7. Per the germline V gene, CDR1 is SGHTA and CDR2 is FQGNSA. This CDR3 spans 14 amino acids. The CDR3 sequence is CASSPGQGIGEQYF. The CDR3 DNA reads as TGTGCCAGCAGCCCGGGACAGGGGATTGGCGAGCAGTACTTC.

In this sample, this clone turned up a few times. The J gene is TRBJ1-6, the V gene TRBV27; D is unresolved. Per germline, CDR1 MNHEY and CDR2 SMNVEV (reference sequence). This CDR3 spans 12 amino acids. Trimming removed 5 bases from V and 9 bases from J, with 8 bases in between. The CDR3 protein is CASSLNGSPLHF. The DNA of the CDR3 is TGTGCCAGCAGTCTTAACGGTTCACCCCTCCACTTT.

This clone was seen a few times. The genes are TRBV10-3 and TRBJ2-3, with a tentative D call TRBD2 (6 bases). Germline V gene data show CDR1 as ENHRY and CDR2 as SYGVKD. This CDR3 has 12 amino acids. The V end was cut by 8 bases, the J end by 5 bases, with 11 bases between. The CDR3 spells CAIGTREDTQYF. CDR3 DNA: TGTGCCATCGGGACTCGGGAAGATACGCAGTATTTT.

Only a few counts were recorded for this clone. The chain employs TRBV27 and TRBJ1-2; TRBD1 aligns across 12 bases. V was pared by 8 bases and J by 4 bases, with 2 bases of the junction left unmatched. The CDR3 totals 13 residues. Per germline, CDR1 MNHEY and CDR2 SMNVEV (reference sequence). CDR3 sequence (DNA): TGTGCCAGCGGGACAGGGGGCCCCTATGGCTACACCTTC. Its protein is CASGTGGPYGYTF.

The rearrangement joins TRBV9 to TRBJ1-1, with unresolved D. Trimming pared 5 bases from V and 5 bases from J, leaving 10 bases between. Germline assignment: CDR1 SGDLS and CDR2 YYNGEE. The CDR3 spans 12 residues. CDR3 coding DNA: TGTGCCAGCAGTAACCCGGGGACTGAAGCTTTCTTT. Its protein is CASSNPGTEAFF.

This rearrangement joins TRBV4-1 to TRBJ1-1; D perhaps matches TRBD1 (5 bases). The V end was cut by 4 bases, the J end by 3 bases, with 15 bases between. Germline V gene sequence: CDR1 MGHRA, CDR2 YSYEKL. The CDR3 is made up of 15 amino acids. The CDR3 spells CASSPQFRGDTEAFF. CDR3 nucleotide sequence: TGCGCCAGCAGCCCCCAATTCCGGGGGGACACTGAAGCTTTCTTT.

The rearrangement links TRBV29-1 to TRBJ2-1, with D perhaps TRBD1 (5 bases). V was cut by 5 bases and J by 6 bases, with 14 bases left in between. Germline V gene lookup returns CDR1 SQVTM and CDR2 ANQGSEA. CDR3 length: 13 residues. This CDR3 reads CSVKTLGLNEQFF. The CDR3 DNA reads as TGCAGCGTTAAAACTCTGGGGCTCAATGAGCAGTTCTTC.

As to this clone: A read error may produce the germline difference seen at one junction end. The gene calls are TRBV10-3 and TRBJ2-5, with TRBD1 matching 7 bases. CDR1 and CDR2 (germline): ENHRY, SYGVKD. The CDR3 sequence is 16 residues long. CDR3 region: CASSEIPGQRQETQYF. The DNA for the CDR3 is TGTGCCAGCAGTGAAATTCCGGGACAGAGGCAAGAGACCCAGTACTTC.

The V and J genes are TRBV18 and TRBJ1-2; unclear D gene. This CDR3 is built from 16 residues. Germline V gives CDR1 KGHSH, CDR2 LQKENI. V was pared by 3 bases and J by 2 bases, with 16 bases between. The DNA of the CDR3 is TGTGCCAGCTCACCGGTGGCAGGTGGTTCCAACTATGGCTACACCTTC. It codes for CASSPVAGGSNYGYTF.

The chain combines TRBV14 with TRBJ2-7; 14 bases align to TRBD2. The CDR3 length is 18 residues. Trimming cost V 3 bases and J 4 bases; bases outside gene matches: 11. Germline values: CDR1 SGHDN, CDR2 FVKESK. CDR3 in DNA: TGTGCCAGCAGCCAGGGGAGGACTAGCGGGAGGATTAGATACGAGCAGTACTTC. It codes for CASSQGRTSGRIRYEQYF.

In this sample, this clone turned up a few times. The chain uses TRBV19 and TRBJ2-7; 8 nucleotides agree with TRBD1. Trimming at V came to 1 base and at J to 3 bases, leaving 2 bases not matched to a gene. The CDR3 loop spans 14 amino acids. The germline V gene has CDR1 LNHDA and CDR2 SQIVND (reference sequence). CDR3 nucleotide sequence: TGTGCCAGTAGTATAGGGGACAGGATCTACGAGCAGTACTTC. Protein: CASSIGDRIYEQYF.

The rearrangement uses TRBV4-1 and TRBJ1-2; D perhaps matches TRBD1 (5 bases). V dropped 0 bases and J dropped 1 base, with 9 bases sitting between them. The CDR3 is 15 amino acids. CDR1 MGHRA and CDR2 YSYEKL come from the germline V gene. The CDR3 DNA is TGCGCCAGCAGCCAAGATACGACAGTTAACTATGGCTACACCTTC. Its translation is CASSQDTTVNYGYTF.

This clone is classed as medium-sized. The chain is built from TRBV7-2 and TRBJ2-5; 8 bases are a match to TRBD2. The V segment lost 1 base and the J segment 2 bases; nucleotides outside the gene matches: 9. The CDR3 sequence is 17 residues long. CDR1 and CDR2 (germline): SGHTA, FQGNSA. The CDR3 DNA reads TGTGCCAGCAGCTTAGGCCGGGGCGGGGGGATTCAAGAGACCCAGTACTTC. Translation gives CASSLGRGGGIQETQYF.

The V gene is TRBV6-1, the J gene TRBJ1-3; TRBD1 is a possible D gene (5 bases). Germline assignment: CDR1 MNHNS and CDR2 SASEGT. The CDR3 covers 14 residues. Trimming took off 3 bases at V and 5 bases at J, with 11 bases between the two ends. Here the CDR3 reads CASSDRQTRNTIYF. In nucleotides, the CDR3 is TGTGCCAGCAGTGACAGACAGACGCGAAACACCATATATTTT.

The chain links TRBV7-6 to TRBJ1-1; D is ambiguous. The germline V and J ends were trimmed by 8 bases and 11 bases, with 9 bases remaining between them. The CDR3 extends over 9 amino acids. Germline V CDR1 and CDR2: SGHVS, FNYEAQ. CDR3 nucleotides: TGTGCCAGCGGGAGGGCCGCTTTCTTT. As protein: CASGRAAFF.

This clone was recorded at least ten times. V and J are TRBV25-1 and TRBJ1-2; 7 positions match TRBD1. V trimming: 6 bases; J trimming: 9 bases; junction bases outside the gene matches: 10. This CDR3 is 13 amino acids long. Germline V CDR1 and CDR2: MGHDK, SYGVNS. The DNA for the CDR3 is TGTGCCAGCAGCGGAGGGACAGTCGCCAGCTACACCTTC. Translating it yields CASSGGTVASYTF.

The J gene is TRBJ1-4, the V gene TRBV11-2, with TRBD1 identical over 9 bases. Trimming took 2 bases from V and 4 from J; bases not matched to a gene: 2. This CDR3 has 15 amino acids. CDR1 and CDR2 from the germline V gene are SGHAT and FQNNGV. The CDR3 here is CASSLTTGGNEKLFF. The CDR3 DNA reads TGTGCCAGCAGCTTAACGACAGGGGGTAATGAAAAACTGTTTTTT. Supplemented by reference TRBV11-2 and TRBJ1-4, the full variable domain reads EAGVAQSPRYKIIEKRQSVAFWCNPISGHATLYWYQQILGQGPKLLIQFQNNGVVDDSQLPKDRFSAERLKGVDSTLKIQPAKLEDSAVYLCASSLTTGGNEKLFFGSGTQLSVL.

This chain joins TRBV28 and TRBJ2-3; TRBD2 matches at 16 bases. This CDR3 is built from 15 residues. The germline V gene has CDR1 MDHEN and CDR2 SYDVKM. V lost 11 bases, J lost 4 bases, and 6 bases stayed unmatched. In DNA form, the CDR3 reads TGTGCCGGAGGGACTAGCGGGAGGGGGTCAGATACGCAGTATTTT. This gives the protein CAGGTSGRGSDTQYF.

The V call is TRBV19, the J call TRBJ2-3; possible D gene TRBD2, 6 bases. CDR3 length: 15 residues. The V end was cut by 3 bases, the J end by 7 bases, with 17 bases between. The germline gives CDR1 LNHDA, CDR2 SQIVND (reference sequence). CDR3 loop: CASSISGVAVHTQYF. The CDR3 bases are TGTGCCAGTAGTATTTCGGGAGTAGCGGTACATACGCAGTATTTT. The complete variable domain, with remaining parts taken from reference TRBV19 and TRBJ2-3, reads DGGITQSPKYLFRKEGQNVTLSCEQNLNHDAMYWYRQDPGQGLRLIYYSQIVNDFQKGDIAEGYSVSREKKESFPLTVTSAQKNPTAFYLCASSISGVAVHTQYFGPGTRLTVL.